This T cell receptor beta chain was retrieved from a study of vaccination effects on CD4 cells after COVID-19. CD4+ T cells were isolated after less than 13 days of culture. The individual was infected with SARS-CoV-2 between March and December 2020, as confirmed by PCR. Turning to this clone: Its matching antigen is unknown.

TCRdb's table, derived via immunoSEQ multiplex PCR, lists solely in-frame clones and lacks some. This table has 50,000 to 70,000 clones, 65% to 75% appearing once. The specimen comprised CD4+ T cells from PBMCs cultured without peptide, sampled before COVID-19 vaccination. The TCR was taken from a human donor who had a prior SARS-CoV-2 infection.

CDR3 sequence reads: CASSQGRAYGYTF. DNA of the CDR3: TGTGCCAGCAGCCAAGGTCGGGCCTATGGCTACACCTTC. The V gene is TRBV3-1 (or the pseudogene TRBV3-2), the J gene TRBJ1-2, with unresolved D. From germline, CDR1 is LGHDT and CDR2 YNNKEL (reference sequence). CDR3 size: 13 residues. V gave up 1 base and J gave up 4 bases, with 7 bases separating them.